This entry lists 2 T cell receptor beta chains sequenced from one sample in a study of blood T cell dynamics during melanoma immunotherapy. Time point noted: pre-treatment baseline. This table comes from immunoSEQ multiplex PCR, and its TCRdb copy is limited to in-frame clones, with some not included. The repertoire has some 11,000 clones, around four fifths of them found once; the top ten carry roughly 19%. Sequencing used blood, obtained from a patient treated with checkpoint blockade. These receptors originate from a human donor with melanoma.

The J gene is TRBJ2-5, the V gene TRBV9, with 9 bases fitting TRBD1. Germline-derived CDR1 and CDR2 are SGDLS and YYNGEE. The V gene end was trimmed by 4 bases and the J gene end by 0 bases; junction bases not matched to a gene: 4. This CDR3 comprises 15 residues. The CDR3 DNA reads TGTGCCAGCAGCCCAGACAGGGGGTACCAAGAGACCCAGTACTTC. It translates to CASSPDRGYQETQYF. The whole variable domain, remainder taken from reference TRBV9 and TRBJ2-5, is DSGVTQTPKHLITATGQRVTLRCSPRSGDLSVYWYQQSLDQGLQFLIQYYNGEERAKGNILERFSAQQFPDLHSELNLSSLELGDSALYFCASSPDRGYQETQYFGPGTRLLVL.

For the CDR3, the DNA is TGTGCCAGCCTGCGCGCGCCGGGGGTGAATCAGCCCCAGCATTTT. The encoded protein is CASLRAPGVNQPQHF. This sequence joins TRBV5-5 and TRBJ1-5; a weak D match, TRBD1 (5 bases). The CDR3 is 15 residues long. Germline CDR1 and CDR2: SGHKS and YYEKEE (reference sequence). V lost 7 bases and J lost 4, with 18 bases in between.